A selection of T cell receptor beta chains follows, all from one sample in a study of cytomegalovirus exposure and HLA in healthy donors. Clones were sequenced by immunoSEQ multiplex PCR, and TCRdb holds only the in-frame ones, with some missing. Of 150,000 to 160,000 clones in the sample, 60% to 85% were seen once. The sequencing sample was made of PBMCs. All receptors derive from a woman in her 40s in good health and CMV-seronegative. Each CDR3 is given with its conserved first and last residue. D genes are given only for firm matches. Part of the rows lack a size; the others show once, few, many or a class for expanded clones.

cdr3_nt: TGTGCCAGCACCCCCGCTTGGTTTTTGGGACAGGGGTCCTACGAGCAGTACTTC
cdr3_aa: CASTPAWFLGQGSYEQYF
d_call: TRBD1
j_call: TRBJ2-7
clone_size: -
v_call: TRBV28

cdr3_nt: TGTGCCAGCAGAGTTGACAGGGGGCTCGGACAAGAGACCCAGTACTTC
cdr3_aa: CASRVDRGLGQETQYF
d_call: TRBD1
j_call: TRBJ2-5
clone_size: -
v_call: TRBV2

cdr3_nt: TGCGCCAGCAGCCAGATCACCCTCGGGGGCTACACCTTC
cdr3_aa: CASSQITLGGYTF
d_call: -
j_call: TRBJ1-2
clone_size: -
v_call: TRBV4-1

cdr3_nt: TGTGCCAGCAGGTACTCGATTATGACAGGCGGGAACACTGAAGCTTTCTTT
cdr3_aa: CASRYSIMTGGNTEAFF
d_call: -
j_call: TRBJ1-1
clone_size: -
v_call: TRBV28

cdr3_nt: TGCGCCAGCAGCTTGGACAGTTATAGCAATCAGCCCCAGCATTTT
cdr3_aa: CASSLDSYSNQPQHF
d_call: -
j_call: TRBJ1-5
clone_size: -
v_call: TRBV5-1

cdr3_nt: TGTGCCAGCAGTTACCGAGGGACAGGGATAAACACTGAAGCTTTCTTT
cdr3_aa: CASSYRGTGINTEAFF
d_call: TRBD1
j_call: TRBJ1-1
clone_size: -
v_call: TRBV6-5

cdr3_nt: TGTGCCAGCAGCCCCGGGGCGGGAGTACGGGAGCAGTACTTC
cdr3_aa: CASSPGAGVREQYF
d_call: TRBD2
j_call: TRBJ2-7
clone_size: -
v_call: TRBV28

cdr3_nt: TGTGCCAGCAACCCCGCCCCGGGTTATGAGCAGTTCTTC
cdr3_aa: CASNPAPGYEQFF
d_call: -
j_call: TRBJ2-1
clone_size: once
v_call: TRBV7-2

cdr3_nt: TGTGCCAGCGGGACACTCCCCGGGAACTACGAGCAGTACTTC
cdr3_aa: CASGTLPGNYEQYF
d_call: -
j_call: TRBJ2-7
clone_size: -
v_call: TRBV6-1

cdr3_nt: TGTGCCAGCAGGATGACAGGGGGCTTGGCCTACGAGCAGTACTTC
cdr3_aa: CASRMTGGLAYEQYF
d_call: TRBD1
j_call: TRBJ2-7
clone_size: -
v_call: TRBV5-8

cdr3_nt: TGCAGCGTTGAATCCCGGACTAGCGGCACAGATACGCAGTATTTT
cdr3_aa: CSVESRTSGTDTQYF
d_call: TRBD2
j_call: TRBJ2-3
clone_size: -
v_call: TRBV29-1

cdr3_nt: TGCGCCAGCAGCTTGGGGCAGGCTAATGAAAAACTGTTTTTT
cdr3_aa: CASSLGQANEKLFF
d_call: -
j_call: TRBJ1-4
clone_size: -
v_call: TRBV5-1

cdr3_nt: TGTGCCTGGAGATTGGGACTAGCGGGAGTAGAGACCCAGTACTTC
cdr3_aa: CAWRLGLAGVETQYF
d_call: TRBD2
j_call: TRBJ2-5
clone_size: few
v_call: TRBV30

cdr3_nt: TGTGCCAGCAGCATTCGGGAAGACAGGGGGACTGAAGCTTTCTTT
cdr3_aa: CASSIREDRGTEAFF
d_call: TRBD1
j_call: TRBJ1-1
clone_size: -
v_call: TRBV5-4

cdr3_nt: TGTGCCAGCAGCCCTGAAATAACAGGTTTATATGGCTACACCTTC
cdr3_aa: CASSPEITGLYGYTF
d_call: -
j_call: TRBJ1-2
clone_size: -
v_call: TRBV7-6

cdr3_nt: TGTGCCAGCAGCACCCAGGACAGGGGTTATGAGCAGTTCTTC
cdr3_aa: CASSTQDRGYEQFF
d_call: TRBD1
j_call: TRBJ2-1
clone_size: -
v_call: TRBV7-9

cdr3_nt: TGTGCCAGCACCCCCTCGGGTAGCAATCAGCCCCAGCATTTT
cdr3_aa: CASTPSGSNQPQHF
d_call: -
j_call: TRBJ1-5
clone_size: few
v_call: TRBV25-1

cdr3_nt: TGTGCTAGTGGTCCAATATGGGCGGGGGGGTCCACAGATACGCAGTATTTT
cdr3_aa: CASGPIWAGGSTDTQYF
d_call: TRBD2
j_call: TRBJ2-3
clone_size: -
v_call: TRBV12-5

cdr3_nt: TGTGCCTGGAGTGTGGGGCCGGGCCGGGTTGAAAAACTGTTTTTT
cdr3_aa: CAWSVGPGRVEKLFF
d_call: -
j_call: TRBJ1-4
clone_size: few
v_call: TRBV30

cdr3_nt: TGTGCCAGCAGCTTTGGAGACAGAGCCTACGAGCAGTACTTC
cdr3_aa: CASSFGDRAYEQYF
d_call: -
j_call: TRBJ2-7
clone_size: -
v_call: TRBV5-4

cdr3_nt: TGTGCCATCAGTGAGTATGGCACAGGGAATCGGAGTCATGGCTACACCTTC
cdr3_aa: CAISEYGTGNRSHGYTF
d_call: -
j_call: TRBJ1-2
clone_size: -
v_call: TRBV10-3

cdr3_nt: TGTGCCTGGATCCCAGGGGGAGCAGGAAACACCATATATTTT
cdr3_aa: CAWIPGGAGNTIYF
d_call: TRBD1
j_call: TRBJ1-3
clone_size: once
v_call: TRBV30

cdr3_nt: TGCGCCAGCAGCTTGGGGGGACGGGACAGGGGGCAAGATACGCAGTATTTT
cdr3_aa: CASSLGGRDRGQDTQYF
d_call: TRBD1
j_call: TRBJ2-3
clone_size: -
v_call: TRBV5-1

cdr3_nt: TGTGCCAGCAGTGTCGGAGCTGGATATATCTCCTACGAGCAGTACTTC
cdr3_aa: CASSVGAGYISYEQYF
d_call: -
j_call: TRBJ2-7
clone_size: -
v_call: TRBV6-1

cdr3_nt: TGTGCCAGCAGGACCAGGGGAACTGGGGCCAACGTCCTGACTTTC
cdr3_aa: CASRTRGTGANVLTF
d_call: -
j_call: TRBJ2-6
clone_size: -
v_call: TRBV5-6

cdr3_nt: TGTGCCAGCAGCTATCCCACTAGCGGGACCAATGAGCAGTTCTTC
cdr3_aa: CASSYPTSGTNEQFF
d_call: TRBD2
j_call: TRBJ2-1
clone_size: -
v_call: TRBV7-9

cdr3_nt: TGTGCCAGCAGCGTAACAGCGAACACTGAAGCTTTCTTT
cdr3_aa: CASSVTANTEAFF
d_call: -
j_call: TRBJ1-1
clone_size: -
v_call: TRBV7-8

cdr3_nt: TGTGCCAGCAGCTTAGAGTGGGGGGAGGACTATGGCTACACCTTC
cdr3_aa: CASSLEWGEDYGYTF
d_call: -
j_call: TRBJ1-2
clone_size: few
v_call: TRBV7-9

cdr3_nt: TGTGCCAGCAGCTTAGAGACAGGGACCTATGGCTACACCTTC
cdr3_aa: CASSLETGTYGYTF
d_call: TRBD1
j_call: TRBJ1-2
clone_size: -
v_call: TRBV7-8

cdr3_nt: TGTGCCAGCAGCCTCCCGGGACTCCTCGTGCCTGCTGGGGCCAACGTCCTGACTTTC
cdr3_aa: CASSLPGLLVPAGANVLTF
d_call: -
j_call: TRBJ2-6
clone_size: -
v_call: TRBV7-2